These T cell receptor beta chains were read from a single sample in a study of blood T cell repertoires in COVID-19. Data came from immunoSEQ multiplex PCR; TCRdb stores just in-frame clones and leaves some out. The sample has about 170,000 clones, around 93% seen once; the top ten hold around 4.6%. Sequenced input: peripheral blood. These receptors originate from a man aged 30 to 39 with COVID-19, enrolled during active disease. CDR3s include the opening cysteine and the closing phenylalanine or tryptophan.

V gene,CDR3 protein
TRBV19,CASNKAGGTEAFF
TRBV28,CAIMGGDGYTF
TRBV28,CASSSTGIANYGYTF
TRBV30,CAWSNGLAGGEQYF
TRBV6-2/TRBV6-3,CASSYSTSGGTMKQFF
TRBV15,CATSRARQALYGYTF
TRBV29-1,CSVEAWTGTREQYF
TRBV12-3/TRBV12-4,CASSFGGQPQHF
TRBV5-1,CASGTGSGNTIYF
TRBV5-1,CASSPISTGFSYNEQFF
TRBV9,CASSVETNEQFF
TRBV7-9,CASSLQGAPNEKLFF
TRBV18,CASSPLARDEQFF
TRBV25-1,CASQRTGGGTGELFF
TRBV27,CASSSLAGGLRNEQFF
TRBV2,CATDRGTHQETQYF
TRBV18,CASSVSGGHTEAFF
TRBV11-2,CASSLGVGTSVAEAFF
TRBV11-2,CASSLEAGAETQYF
TRBV7-9,CASSSSGTMNTEAFF
TRBV19,CASSIDGEETQYF
TRBV29-1,CSVEGVFLRDEQFF
TRBV6-6,CASSYPRVRSTEAFF
TRBV28,CASSPPGQGYHQPQHF
TRBV9,CASSVGGDQSYGYTF
TRBV27,CASSLTGTFKGYTF
TRBV5-1,CASSLAPTGEGQETQYF
TRBV4-1,CASSQDQILGGDSYEQYF
TRBV5-4,CATSLGGGPYTGELFF
TRBV3-1/TRBV3-2,CASIIAGQNEQFF
TRBV6-5,CASSPGTGVHEQFF
TRBV7-2,CASSLVSTADNQPQHF
TRBV7-2,CASSPTSGQGVIGYGYTF
TRBV3-1/TRBV3-2,CASSHLGQNSPLHF
TRBV28,CASSFETGGTDTQYF
TRBV27,CASSLTGAGTGELFF
TRBV9,CASSASGRKAETQYF
TRBV28,CAIGQGEKLFF
TRBV4-3,CASSQNPSGSVGAAGELFF
TRBV9,CASSPTGGYNSPLHF
TRBV15,CATSRDKSGGYNEQFF
TRBV6-5,CASKYDRNYGYTF
TRBV5-4,CASSSYLRTGQGTYEQYF
TRBV2,CASSARSPGGMNTEAFF
TRBV28,CASSQGLLSGNTIYF
TRBV20-1,CSATRGGGYTF
TRBV10-3,CATSDKAEKLFF
TRBV20-1,CSAGGVYGYTF
TRBV12-3/TRBV12-4,CASSLRGSETQYF
TRBV4-3,CASSASGSWWNEQFF
TRBV18,CASSPRQDNEQFF
TRBV12-3/TRBV12-4,CASRRGREYGYTF
TRBV29-1,CSVGSRLSGTEAFF
TRBV3-1/TRBV3-2,CASSQLDRRNTEAFF
TRBV15,CATSIEGYNEQFF
TRBV18,CASSPVSQAETQYF
TRBV6-5,CASKLPGQTNYGYTF
TRBV5-6,CASSLVTGHKELFF